Below are 14 T cell receptor beta chains sequenced from a single sample in a study of response to subunit inactivated influenza vaccine. TCRdb re-called the RT-PCR reads through MiXCR, storing one row per CDR3 protein. The repertoire holds roughly 700,000 distinct CDR3 sequences, with approximately 14% as singletons. Specimen: PBMCs from blood, collected approximately 12 days after vaccination. These receptors all come from a man aged 50 or older who received an inactivated influenza vaccine.

This clonotype was seen only a few times. This sequence joins TRBV9 and TRBJ2-3; D remains ambiguous. Germline CDR1 SGDLS, CDR2 YYNGEE. The CDR3 totals 14 residues. The germline V and J ends were trimmed by 0 bases and 1 base, with 6 bases remaining between them. The CDR3, as DNA: TGTGCCAGCAGCGTAGCTCTTCGCACAGATACGCAGTATTTT. Its protein is CASSVALRTDTQYF.

The J gene is TRBJ2-1, the V gene TRBV4-1; 14 bases fit TRBD2. V gave up 0 bases and J gave up 6 bases; unmatched junction bases: 7. This CDR3 spans 18 amino acids. In germline, CDR1 is MGHRA, CDR2 YSYEKL. The CDR3 here is CASSQEFPGLAGVNEQFF. The CDR3 region has the DNA TGCGCCAGCAGCCAAGAGTTTCCGGGACTAGCGGGAGTCAATGAGCAGTTCTTC.

The rearrangement links TRBV24-1 to TRBJ1-2; D perhaps matches TRBD1 (5 bases). Deletions cut 3 bases from V and 2 bases from J, with 18 bases between. CDR3 length: 17 residues. From germline, CDR1 is KGHDR and CDR2 SFDVKD. The CDR3 DNA follows: TGTGCCACCAGTGATCTGAAACCCACACAGGAGAACTATGGCTACACCTTC. It codes for CATSDLKPTQENYGYTF.

Many counts were recorded for this clonotype. The V gene is TRBV24-1, the J gene TRBJ2-4; 8 nucleotides match TRBD1. J lost 1 base, V lost 4 bases, and 2 bases had no gene match. Germline CDR1 KGHDR, CDR2 SFDVKD. The CDR3 contains 15 residues. CDR3 bases: TGTGCCACCAGTGACCGACAGGGGGCCAAAAACATTCAGTACTTC. Protein product: CATSDRQGAKNIQYF.

This clonotype appeared many times. This sequence joins TRBV2 and TRBJ2-3, with unresolved D. Germline values: CDR1 SNHLY, CDR2 FYNNEI. The CDR3 totals 12 residues. Trimming took off 6 bases at V and 0 bases at J, with 4 bases between the two ends. This chain's CDR3 is CASRVSTDTQYF. The CDR3 coding sequence is TGTGCCAGCAGGGTCAGCACAGATACGCAGTATTTT.

In its sample, this clonotype was seen many times. The chain combines TRBV4-3 with TRBJ2-6; D unresolved. V lost 0 bases to trimming and J lost 0 bases, with 6 bases between them. In germline, CDR1 is LGHNA, CDR2 YSLEER. The CDR3 spans 16 residues. DNA of the CDR3: TGCGCCAGCAGCCAAGAGGCTAACTCTGGGGCCAACGTCCTGACTTTC. Amino acids: CASSQEANSGANVLTF.

This clonotype has just a few counts. This chain connects TRBV7-3 to TRBJ2-2, with D hard to call. This CDR3 contains 14 residues. The V end was cut by 1 base, the J end by 1 base, with 4 bases between. Per the germline V gene, CDR1 is SGHTA and CDR2 is FQGTGA. The CDR3 nucleotides read TGTGCCAGCAGCTTAAACTTGAACACCGGGGAGCTGTTTTTT. Amino acids: CASSLNLNTGELFF.

This rearrangement joins TRBV5-1 to TRBJ1-2; perhaps TRBD1 as D (5 bases). The V gene's germline CDR1 is SGHRS and CDR2 YFSETQ. This CDR3 contains 14 residues. V lost 4 bases to trimming and J lost 4 bases, with 14 bases between them. CDR3 amino acids: CASSGFGTRYGYTF. The DNA for the CDR3 is TGCGCCAGCAGCGGATTCGGGACGCGCTATGGCTACACCTTC. The variable domain in full, with the rest retrieved from reference TRBV5-1 and TRBJ1-2, is KAGVTQTPRYLIKTRGQQVTLSCSPISGHRSVSWYQQTPGQGLQFLFEYFSETQRNKGNFPGRFSGRQFSNSRSEMNVSTLELGDSALYLCASSGFGTRYGYTFGSGTRLTVV.

The chain couples TRBV5-5 to TRBJ2-5; 8 nucleotides agree with TRBD2. V was pared by 4 bases and J by 4 bases, with 12 bases of the junction left unmatched. The CDR3 length is 16 residues. Germline V lookup: CDR1 SGHKS, CDR2 YYEKEE (reference sequence). The CDR3 is CASSPIASGGSETQYF. CDR3 DNA: TGTGCCAGCAGCCCGATTGCGAGCGGGGGTTCAGAGACCCAGTACTTC.

This clonotype was detected ten times or more. The V call is TRBV5-1, the J call TRBJ2-3; D remains unclear. V gave up 2 bases and J gave up 4 bases, with 8 bases separating them. The CDR3 contains 13 residues. Germline-derived CDR1 and CDR2 are SGHRS and YFSETQ. The CDR3 loop reads CASSFTGADTQYF. The CDR3 region has the DNA TGCGCCAGCAGCTTTACCGGAGCAGATACGCAGTATTTT.

J is TRBJ2-4 and V is TRBV11-2, with D perhaps matching TRBD1 or TRBD2 (5 bases each). This CDR3 region has 18 residues. V was trimmed by 5 bases and J by 2 bases, leaving 22 bases between them. Germline V gives CDR1 SGHAT, CDR2 FQNNGV. The DNA for the CDR3 is TGTGCCAGCAGCGCACAGGCGTTACTAGAGCGGTCCAAAAACATTCAGTACTTC. Amino acids: CASSAQALLERSKNIQYF. Based on the CDR3 plus reference TRBV11-2 and TRBJ2-4, the full variable domain is EAGVAQSPRYKIIEKRQSVAFWCNPISGHATLYWYQQILGQGPKLLIQFQNNGVVDDSQLPKDRFSAERLKGVDSTLKIQPAKLEDSAVYLCASSAQALLERSKNIQYFGAGTRLSVL.

This clonotype was found a few times. This sequence joins TRBV7-2 and TRBJ2-1; no definite D call. There are 13 residues in the CDR3. CDR1 is SGHTA and CDR2 is FQGNSA in the germline V gene. V lost 4 bases and J 2 bases, leaving 6 bases between the germline ends. Here the CDR3 reads CASSWATYNEQFF. CDR3 bases: TGTGCCAGCAGCTGGGCGACCTACAATGAGCAGTTCTTC.

This clonotype has just a few counts. This chain uses TRBV6-2 or TRBV6-3 with TRBJ2-1; D may be TRBD2 (6 bases). V was pared by 2 bases and J by 1 base, with 12 bases between. The CDR3 consists of 16 residues. Germline assignment: CDR1 MNHEY and CDR2 SVGEGT. CDR3 loop: CASSYGWRGSYNEQFF. The CDR3 nucleotides are TGTGCCAGCAGTTACGGGTGGCGGGGATCCTACAATGAGCAGTTCTTC.

V and J are TRBV6-5 and TRBJ2-2, with D tentatively TRBD1 (7 bases). The CDR3 runs 17 residues. Germline assignment: CDR1 MNHEY and CDR2 SVGAGI. Trimming cost V 0 bases and J 4 bases, with 15 bases left between them. The CDR3 here is CASSYSFRGAGTGELFF. CDR3 in DNA: TGTGCCAGCAGTTACTCGTTCAGGGGGGCGGGCACCGGGGAGCTGTTTTTT.